This TCR beta chain was recorded in a study of CD8+ T cells in alopecia areata. Whole-study results and caveats: There were also resident alphabeta T cells of normal skin sequenced in scalp samples. Normal scalp had lower clonality than lesional scalp, with alopecia totalis/universalis lesions showing this most strongly.

The CDR3 is 15 residues long. The V segment lost 2 bases and the J segment 7 bases; nucleotides outside the gene matches: 5. The V gene's germline CDR1 is SQVTM and CDR2 ANQGSEA. As regards this clone: Its target is not known.

RNA was isolated and reverse transcribed to cDNA, the sequencing template. The repertoire was sequenced with immunoSEQ multiplex PCR; TCRdb's copy has only in-frame clones and lacks some. This table has about 110,000 clones, 55% to 70% appearing once. The J gene is TRBJ2-2, the V gene TRBV29-1; TRBD2 aligns across 12 bases. The sample was NKG2D-low CD8+ T cells sorted from blood. The origin of this receptor is a human donor with alopecia areata. Here the CDR3 DNA reads TGCAGCGTTGAACTAGCGGGAGGGCCGAGCGGGGAGCTGTTTTTT. This gives the protein CSVELAGGPSGELFF.